This TCR beta chain came from a study of cytomegalovirus exposure and HLA in healthy donors. The germline V gene has CDR1 LGHNA and CDR2 YNFKEQ. The CDR3 consists of 18 residues. V lost 1 base to trimming and J lost 3 bases, with 22 bases between them. To note about this clone: Its antigen is currently unknown.

The PCR used 60 Vbeta and 13 Jbeta primers. The assay was immunoSEQ multiplex PCR, and TCRdb's table has in-frame clones only and misses some. The table shows 110,000 to 150,000 clones, with 65% to 80% occurring only once. General study findings and limits: HLA restriction was apparent for most CMV-associated TCR beta chains in a later analysis.

Source material: PBMCs. The V gene is TRBV4-2, the J gene TRBJ2-7; D possibly corresponds to TRBD1 (8 bases). This receptor was identified in a woman aged 25 to 45 in good health and CMV-seronegative. Written as DNA, the CDR3 is TGTGCCAGCAGCCAAGTAGCGGGTCTTGGGGACAGGATCTACGAGCAGTACTTC. Amino acids: CASSQVAGLGDRIYEQYF.